This T cell receptor (beta chain) was recorded in a study of response to subunit inactivated influenza vaccine. TCRdb reanalysed the RT-PCR reads using MiXCR and keeps one entry per CDR3 protein. The sample carries roughly 780,000 distinct CDR3 sequences, roughly 18% recorded once. V trimming: 6 bases; J trimming: 1 base; junction bases outside the gene matches: 6. Germline CDR1 reads MNHNS; CDR2 reads SASEGT. This CDR3 is 16 amino acids long. This clonotype was counted a few times. The source was PBMCs from blood, collected 5 days after vaccination. The clonotype was recovered from a man aged 50 to 59 who received an inactivated influenza vaccine. The chain uses TRBV6-1 and TRBJ2-4; the match to TRBD1 covers 10 bases. CDR3 residues: CASSRDRGYAKNIQYF. In nucleotides, the CDR3 is TGTGCCAGCAGCCGGGACAGGGGTTATGCCAAAAACATTCAGTACTTC.